The 21 T cell receptor beta chains presented below share a single source sample, sequenced in a study of blood T cell repertoires in COVID-19. Method: immunoSEQ multiplex PCR; TCRdb's copy keeps in-frame clones and lacks some. The repertoire holds 60,000 to 85,000 clones, with around two thirds as singletons. Sequencing was performed on peripheral blood. The receptors here all came from a human donor with acute or convalescent COVID-19. The donor label of this sample is uncertain.

As to this clone: Within the sample, other DNA sequences also encode this same CDR3. V and J are TRBV7-9 and TRBJ1-1; TRBD1 might be the D (5 bases). Looked up from germline, CDR1 is SEHNR and CDR2 is FQNEAQ (reference sequence). This CDR3 contains 12 residues. The V end lost 5 bases, the J end lost 5 bases, and 9 bases lay between the germline ends. In DNA form, the CDR3 reads TGTGCCAGCAGCCCGGGGGGAACTGAAGCTTTCTTT. Translation gives CASSPGGTEAFF.

The chain employs TRBV5-1 and TRBJ2-2; 9 bases align to TRBD2. V was pared by 5 bases and J by 5 bases, with 13 bases of the junction left unmatched. The length of the CDR3 is 17 residues. CDR1 and CDR2 (germline): SGHRS, YFSETQ. CDR3 loop: CASRSAWRSGGTGELFF. CDR3 in DNA: TGCGCCAGCAGATCTGCTTGGCGCAGCGGGGGGACCGGGGAGCTGTTTTTT.

The CDR3 nucleotides read TGTGCCACCAGCACCACCCGGCGGGAGGGCCGCCTTGAGCAGTTCTTC. This translates into CATSTTRREGRLEQFF. The V gene is TRBV15, the J gene TRBJ2-1; 9 positions agree with TRBD2. The germline V gene has CDR1 LNHNV and CDR2 YYDKDF (reference sequence). Trimming removed 4 bases from V and 9 bases from J; junction bases left unmatched: 13. The CDR3 is 16 residues long. Filled out from reference TRBV15 and TRBJ2-1, the complete variable domain reads DAMVIQNPRYQVTQFGKPVTLSCSQTLNHNVMYWYQQKSSQAPKLLFHYYDKDFNNEADTPDNFQSRRPNTSFCFLDIRSPGLGDTAMYLCATSTTRREGRLEQFFGPGTRLTVL.

This clone is a singleton in its sample. This chain joins TRBV29-1 and TRBJ1-1, with TRBD1 identical over 7 bases. CDR1 and CDR2 from the germline V gene are SQVTM and ANQGSEA. V dropped 7 bases and J dropped 1; count of bases not matched to a gene: 9. The CDR3 totals 14 residues. The CDR3 spells CSGSRGRRNTEAFF. The DNA of the CDR3 is TGCAGCGGGAGCAGGGGGAGAAGGAACACTGAAGCTTTCTTT.

This clone turned up a few times. The chain combines TRBV19 with TRBJ1-1; 7 positions agree with TRBD1. CDR1 LNHDA and CDR2 SQIVND come from the germline V gene (reference sequence). Trimming cost V 6 bases and J 1 base; bases outside gene matches: 8. The CDR3 has 15 amino acids. Here the CDR3 reads CASSNIRTGNTEAFF. The DNA for the CDR3 is TGTGCCAGTAGCAACATAAGGACAGGGAACACTGAAGCTTTCTTT.

The chain couples TRBV7-6 to TRBJ2-5, with D possibly being TRBD2 (6 bases). The germline V gene has CDR1 SGHVS and CDR2 FNYEAQ. There are 14 residues in the CDR3. V lost 3 bases to trimming and J lost 4 bases, with 12 bases between them. CDR3 bases: TGTGCCAGCAGCTTCTCACTAGCCGCAGAGACCCAGTACTTC. It codes for CASSFSLAAETQYF.

The rearrangement joins TRBV19 to TRBJ2-3; a possible D gene is TRBD2 (6 bases). CDR3 size: 18 residues. CDR1 and CDR2 from the germline V gene are LNHDA and SQIVND (reference sequence). V was shortened by 5 bases and J by 0 bases, with 21 bases between the two germline ends. The CDR3 here is CASSPTRSGEKSTDTQYF. CDR3 sequence (DNA): TGTGCCAGTAGTCCGACGCGTTCGGGGGAAAAAAGCACAGATACGCAGTATTTT.

The J gene is TRBJ1-1, the V gene TRBV7-8; TRBD1 aligns across 9 bases. The CDR3 runs 14 residues. Per the germline V gene, CDR1 is SGHVS and CDR2 is FQNEAQ. Trimming took 5 bases from V and 3 from J; bases not matched to a gene: 4. CDR3 DNA: TGTGCCAGCAGCGCTACAGGGGGCTACACTGAAGCTTTCTTT. Its translation: CASSATGGYTEAFF.

This chain joins TRBV11-3 and TRBJ2-3; D unclear. V shed 5 bases and J shed 1 base, with 7 bases lying between them. This CDR3 has 13 residues. Germline V gene sequence: CDR1 SGHNT, CDR2 YENEEA. The DNA of the CDR3 is TGTGCCAGCAGCGAGGCACGCACAGATACGCAGTATTTT. Encoded protein: CASSEARTDTQYF.

V usage is TRBV6-1 and J usage is TRBJ2-7; TRBD2 agrees at 11 bases. CDR3 length equals 15 residues. Trimming removed 5 bases from V and 7 bases from J; junction bases left unmatched: 10. The germline gives CDR1 MNHNS, CDR2 SASEGT. DNA of the CDR3: TGTGCCAGCAGTTCCCGACTAGCGGGATCTGGGGAGCAGTACTTC. Residues: CASSSRLAGSGEQYF.

J is TRBJ2-5 and V is TRBV7-2, with TRBD2 matching 7 bases. Trimming cost V 5 bases and J 2 bases; bases outside gene matches: 5. The CDR3 has 14 amino acids. CDR1 is SGHTA and CDR2 is FQGNSA in the germline V gene. Here the CDR3 DNA reads TGTGCCAGCAGCCCACGGGGGGTACAAGAGACCCAGTACTTC. Translation: CASSPRGVQETQYF.

The chain carries TRBV10-3 and TRBJ2-1; TRBD2 matches at 8 bases. With V trimmed by 0 bases and J by 4 bases, 5 bases remained unmatched. The CDR3 has 16 residues. CDR1 ENHRY and CDR2 SYGVKD come from the germline V gene. The CDR3 is CAISESSGGPYNEQFF. CDR3 sequence (DNA): TGTGCCATCAGTGAGTCGTCGGGGGGGCCTTACAATGAGCAGTTCTTC.

This sequence joins TRBV27 and TRBJ1-1; TRBD1 agrees at 7 bases. V lost 6 bases and J lost 11; bases outside the gene matches: 12. The germline CDR1 and CDR2 sequences are MNHEY and SMNVEV (reference sequence). The CDR3 is 13 residues long. The CDR3 nucleotides read TGTGCCAGCAGCGAACTAAGACAGGGAGTGGCTTTCTTT. As protein: CASSELRQGVAFF.

The chain combines TRBV10-2 with TRBJ1-6; 7 bases agree with TRBD1. Germline V gene lookup returns CDR1 WSHSY and CDR2 SAAADI. This CDR3 has 14 amino acids. The J segment lost 9 bases and the V segment lost 7 bases, leaving 9 bases of the junction unmatched. The CDR3: CASKQGQAGSPLHF. CDR3 sequence (DNA): TGCGCCAGCAAACAAGGACAGGCTGGTTCACCCCTCCACTTT.

V and J are TRBV7-8 and TRBJ1-2; D gene unclear. The germline V gene has CDR1 SGHVS and CDR2 FQNEAQ. The ends were cut back, 1 base at V and 6 bases at J, with 15 bases in the middle. This CDR3 has 15 amino acids. The CDR3 is CASSLVQDTVNGYTF. The CDR3 region has the DNA TGTGCCAGCAGCTTAGTACAAGACACGGTCAATGGCTACACCTTC. Based on the CDR3 plus reference TRBV7-8 and TRBJ1-2, the full variable domain is GAGVSQSPRYKVAKRGQDVALRCDPISGHVSLFWYQQALGQGPEFLTYFQNEAQLDKSGLPSDRFFAERPEGSVSTLKIQRTQQEDSAVYLCASSLVQDTVNGYTFGSGTRLTVV.

The rearrangement uses TRBV7-2 and TRBJ2-2, with 7 bases fitting TRBD2. The V gene's germline CDR1 is SGHTA and CDR2 FQGNSA. With V trimmed by 8 bases and J by 4 bases, 7 bases remained unmatched. The CDR3 length is 14 residues. The chain's CDR3 is CASQASGSTGELFF. DNA of the CDR3: TGTGCCAGCCAGGCTAGCGGTTCCACCGGGGAGCTGTTTTTT. The whole variable domain, remainder taken from reference TRBV7-2 and TRBJ2-2, is GAGVSQSPSNKVTEKGKDVELRCDPISGHTALYWYRQSLGQGLEFLIYFQGNSAPDKSGLPSDRFSAERTGGSVSTLTIQRTQQEDSAVYLCASQASGSTGELFFGEGSRLTVL.

The V call is TRBV18, the J call TRBJ1-3; 7 bases are shared with TRBD1. Germline-derived CDR1 and CDR2 are KGHSH and LQKENI. The CDR3 length is 16 residues. With V trimmed by 3 bases and J by 2 bases, 7 bases remained unmatched. The CDR3 nucleotides are TGTGCCAGCTCACCCTCGGACAGGCACGCTGGAAACACCATATATTTT. As protein: CASSPSDRHAGNTIYF.

The genes are TRBV18 and TRBJ1-1; tentative D call: TRBD1 (5 bases). The CDR3 contains 13 residues. Germline V gives CDR1 KGHSH, CDR2 LQKENI. Trimming removed 6 bases from V and 8 bases from J, with 16 bases in between. The CDR3 region is CASSQDSRAEAFF. In nucleotides, the CDR3 is TGTGCCAGCTCCCAAGACTCCAGGGCCGAAGCTTTCTTT.

The chain uses TRBV11-2 and TRBJ2-3; a possible D gene is TRBD2 (5 bases). The CDR3 is made up of 15 amino acids. Germline V gene lookup returns CDR1 SGHAT and CDR2 FQNNGV. V dropped 6 bases and J dropped 3 bases, with 16 bases sitting between them. DNA of the CDR3: TGTGCCAGCAGATCAATTAAGGGAGAAACAGATACGCAGTATTTT. It encodes CASRSIKGETDTQYF.

V and J are TRBV7-6 and TRBJ1-4; no clear D. Germline V gene sequence: CDR1 SGHVS, CDR2 FNYEAQ. This CDR3 has 16 residues. V was trimmed by 1 base and J by 2 bases, leaving 11 bases between them. The chain's CDR3 is CASSLGTLGTNEKLFF. Here the CDR3 DNA reads TGTGCCAGCAGCTTAGGGACTCTGGGTACTAATGAAAAACTGTTTTTT.

The J gene is TRBJ1-5, the V gene TRBV5-8; D is undetermined. Looked up from germline, CDR1 is SGHTS and CDR2 is YDEGEE. Trimming removed 2 bases at V and 7 bases at J, with 10 bases between. This CDR3 contains 13 residues. The CDR3 region is CASSLMGGQPQHF. The CDR3 bases are TGTGCCAGCAGCTTAATGGGAGGCCAGCCCCAGCATTTT.